These 22 T cell receptor beta chains were sequenced from one sample in a study of OX40 agonist ivuxolimab in advanced cancers. Some clones are missing from TCRdb's copy, which holds only in-frame ones; the method was immunoSEQ multiplex PCR. The sample has about 50,000 clones, around four fifths seen once. Sample: CD4+ or CD8+ T cells sorted from blood, taken in a trial of the OX40 agonist ivuxolimab. The receptors were sampled from an adult with an advanced solid tumor such as melanoma, head and neck, liver or kidney cancer.

The gene calls are TRBV18 and TRBJ2-7; D possibly corresponds to TRBD1 (5 bases). V was clipped by 3 bases and J by 6 bases, with 15 bases between them. The CDR3 has 14 residues. Germline V gene sequence: CDR1 KGHSH, CDR2 LQKENI. DNA of the CDR3: TGTGCCAGCTCACCGCAAGGGGCCGGTAGCGAGCAGTACTTC. It codes for CASSPQGAGSEQYF.

The gene calls are TRBV27 and TRBJ2-3, with TRBD2 identical over 7 bases. Germline trimming cut 2 bases from V and 4 bases from J; bases unmatched to any gene: 6. Germline-derived CDR1 and CDR2 are MNHEY and SMNVEV (reference sequence). The CDR3 is 15 residues long. The CDR3 spells CASSLAGDGADTQYF. Written as DNA, the CDR3 is TGTGCCAGCAGTTTAGCGGGAGATGGGGCAGATACGCAGTATTTT.

The gene calls are TRBV11-1 and TRBJ1-1; unclear D gene. The ends were cut back, 4 bases at V and 4 bases at J, with 16 bases in the middle. This CDR3 contains 15 residues. CDR1 and CDR2 from the germline V gene are SGHAT and FQDESV (reference sequence). The CDR3 sequence: CASSWGWDRGTEAFF. Written as DNA, the CDR3 is TGTGCCAGCAGCTGGGGTTGGGATCGAGGCACTGAAGCTTTCTTT.

This sequence joins TRBV2 and TRBJ2-7; 7 bases line up with TRBD2. J was trimmed by 5 bases and V by 5 bases; bases with no gene match: 12. This CDR3 spans 15 amino acids. CDR1 and CDR2 (germline): SNHLY, FYNNEI. CDR3 nucleotides: TGTGCCAGCAGTAACCTTAGGACTAGTCCCCACGAGCAGTACTTC. It is translated as CASSNLRTSPHEQYF. Looking up the rest from reference TRBV2 and TRBJ2-7 gives the full variable domain: EPEVTQTPSHQVTQMGQEVILRCVPISNHLYFYWYRQILGQKVEFLVSFYNNEISEKSEIFDDQFSVERPDGSNFTLKIRSTKLEDSAMYFCASSNLRTSPHEQYFGPGTRLTVT.

This clone came up once. CDR3 residues: CASSKGTGGYEQYF. Written as DNA, the CDR3 is TGTGCCAGTAGTAAAGGGACAGGGGGCTACGAGCAGTACTTC. The chain employs TRBV19 and TRBJ2-7; 11 nucleotides agree with TRBD1. This CDR3 spans 14 amino acids. With 4 bases clipped from V and 3 bases from J, the junction kept 2 bases outside the gene matches. The V gene's germline CDR1 is LNHDA and CDR2 SQIVND (reference sequence).

This rearrangement joins TRBV11-2 to TRBJ1-4, with TRBD1 matching 7 bases. The V segment lost 4 bases and the J segment 1 base; nucleotides outside the gene matches: 6. CDR3 length equals 16 residues. Germline assignment: CDR1 SGHAT and CDR2 FQNNGV. The CDR3 spells CASSSTYRGTNEKLFF. The CDR3 DNA is TGTGCCAGCAGCTCAACATACAGGGGAACTAATGAAAAACTGTTTTTT.

This chain uses TRBV4-1 with TRBJ1-6; D is undetermined. Germline V gene data show CDR1 as MGHRA and CDR2 as YSYEKL. The CDR3 consists of 17 residues. Trimming removed 0 bases at V and 4 bases at J, with 13 bases between. The DNA for the CDR3 is TGCGCCAGCAGCCAAGATATTCTCCGGACGTATAATTCACCCCTCCACTTT. Amino acid sequence: CASSQDILRTYNSPLHF.

This rearrangement joins TRBV4-1 to TRBJ1-6; D might be TRBD1 (6 bases). Germline assignment: CDR1 MGHRA and CDR2 YSYEKL. Trimming shortened V by 1 base and J by 0 bases, and 13 bases separated the two germline ends. The CDR3 spans 18 residues. CDR3: CASSQGTGPSSYNSPLHF. CDR3 sequence (DNA): TGCGCCAGCAGCCAAGGTACAGGGCCTAGCTCCTATAATTCACCCCTCCACTTT.

The count of this clone is one. The chain uses TRBV4-1 and TRBJ2-3; 8 bases match TRBD2. Germline V gene data show CDR1 as MGHRA and CDR2 as YSYEKL. This CDR3 has 16 residues. V was pared by 3 bases and J by 2 bases, with 7 bases of the junction left unmatched. The CDR3 DNA reads TGCGCCAGCAGCCAGGACGGGGGGGCCCTCACAGATACGCAGTATTTT. Its protein product is CASSQDGGALTDTQYF.

The chain is built from TRBV13 and TRBJ1-5; no firm D call. Trimming removed 2 bases from V and 3 bases from J, with 14 bases in between. The CDR3 consists of 16 residues. Germline V gene sequence: CDR1 PRHDT, CDR2 FYEKMQ (reference sequence). Here the CDR3 DNA reads TGTGCCAGCAGCTTATCTCTCGCGGGGATCAATCAGCCCCAGCATTTT. Its protein is CASSLSLAGINQPQHF.

This chain links TRBV18 with TRBJ2-7; D unresolved. The CDR3 loop spans 14 amino acids. Germline loops: CDR1 KGHSH, CDR2 LQKENI. V shed 0 bases and J shed 2 bases, with 8 bases lying between them. CDR3 region: CASSPPSSAYEQYF. In DNA form, the CDR3 reads TGTGCCAGCTCACCACCCAGTTCAGCCTACGAGCAGTACTTC.

The V and J genes are TRBV6-1 and TRBJ1-5; D gene ambiguous. CDR1 and CDR2 (germline): MNHNS, SASEGT. The V gene lost 6 bases and the J gene lost 1 base, with 10 bases spanning the gap. The CDR3 is 14 amino acids. The CDR3 DNA follows: TGTGCCAGCAGGGATCGGCAGAGCAATCAGCCCCAGCATTTT. Protein: CASRDRQSNQPQHF.

The rearrangement uses TRBV11-1 and TRBJ2-3, with 9 bases identical to TRBD2. Germline V lookup: CDR1 SGHAT, CDR2 FQDESV (reference sequence). CDR3 length: 16 residues. V dropped 5 bases and J dropped 3; count of bases not matched to a gene: 9. Here the CDR3 reads CASSPVVAGATDTQYF. DNA for the CDR3: TGTGCCAGCAGCCCCGTCGTAGCGGGAGCGACAGATACGCAGTATTTT.

The chain joins TRBV19 to TRBJ2-2, with TRBD1 as a possible D gene (5 bases). The CDR3 contains 18 residues. Germline CDR1 and CDR2: LNHDA and SQIVND (reference sequence). V lost 3 bases and J lost 0, with 17 bases in between. CDR3 sequence reads: CASSIRSQGTTNTGELFF. As DNA, the CDR3 is TGTGCCAGTAGTATTCGGAGTCAGGGCACAACGAACACCGGGGAGCTGTTTTTT.

For this clone: Possible read error: a much larger clone is one base away. This rearrangement joins TRBV2 to TRBJ2-5, with 8 nucleotides matching TRBD2. Germline CDR1 reads SNHLY; CDR2 reads FYNNEI. The CDR3 loop spans 14 amino acids. The V segment lost 7 bases and the J segment 4 bases; nucleotides outside the gene matches: 8. The CDR3 reads CASTGAGGGETQYF. As DNA, the CDR3 is TGTGCCAGCACCGGGGCGGGGGGAGGAGAGACCCAGTACTTC. The full variable domain, rest sourced from reference TRBV2 and TRBJ2-5, is EPEVTQTPSHQVTQMGQEVILRCVPISNHLYFYWYRQILGQKVEFLVSFYNNEISEKSEIFDDQFSVERPDGSNFTLKIRSTKLEDSAMYFCASTGAGGGETQYFGPGTRLLVL.

The gene calls are TRBV5-8 and TRBJ2-7; TRBD1 aligns across 8 bases. The J segment lost 0 bases and the V segment lost 4 bases, leaving 6 bases of the junction unmatched. Germline CDR1 reads SGHTS; CDR2 reads YDEGEE. The CDR3 contains 15 residues. The CDR3 region is CASSIYRGSSYEQYF. The DNA of the CDR3 is TGTGCCAGCAGCATCTACAGGGGGAGCTCCTACGAGCAGTACTTC.

The chain couples TRBV5-4 to TRBJ1-2, with D tentatively TRBD1 (6 bases). The length of the CDR3 is 17 residues. Trimming shortened V by 3 bases and J by 8 bases, and 26 bases separated the two germline ends. From germline, CDR1 is SGHNT and CDR2 YYREEE (reference sequence). In DNA, the CDR3 is TGTGCCAGCAGCTCCCCCACCTCGGGGGCGCCTAGAATCGGCTACACCTTC. It encodes CASSSPTSGAPRIGYTF.

This chain connects TRBV4-2 to TRBJ2-5; maybe TRBD1 (6 bases). Germline assignment: CDR1 LGHNA and CDR2 YNFKEQ. The CDR3 runs 15 residues. V dropped 0 bases and J dropped 2 bases, with 10 bases sitting between them. The CDR3 is CASSQDGTTQETQYF. In DNA form, the CDR3 reads TGTGCCAGCAGCCAAGACGGGACAACGCAAGAGACCCAGTACTTC.

For the CDR3, the DNA is TGTGCCAGCAGCTTAGTCCCGGGGTTGAGGAATGAGCAGTTCTTC. This encodes CASSLVPGLRNEQFF. The chain links TRBV7-2 to TRBJ2-1, with a tentative D call TRBD2 (5 bases). This CDR3 has 15 amino acids. V was trimmed by 1 base and J by 7 bases, leaving 14 bases between them. Germline V gene sequence: CDR1 SGHTA, CDR2 FQGNSA.

The V call is TRBV7-9, the J call TRBJ2-1; D is possibly TRBD1 (5 bases). The CDR3 length is 14 residues. Between the trimmed V and J ends, which lost 0 bases and 9 bases, there was a span of 12 bases. Germline lookup yields CDR1 SEHNR and CDR2 FQNEAQ (reference sequence). CDR3 sequence reads: CASSLAGRAVEQFF. The CDR3 nucleotides are TGTGCCAGCAGCTTAGCTGGCAGGGCGGTTGAGCAGTTCTTC.

V and J are TRBV6-1 and TRBJ2-2, with 11 bases fitting TRBD2. V was clipped by 5 bases and J by 6 bases; unmatched bases: 5. Germline V gives CDR1 MNHNS, CDR2 SASEGT. The CDR3 has 15 amino acids. As DNA, the CDR3 is TGTGCCAGCAGTACGGGACTAGCGGTGGCCGGGGAGCTGTTTTTT. Protein: CASSTGLAVAGELFF.

The chain carries TRBV10-3 and TRBJ2-5; D tentatively fits TRBD1 or TRBD2 (6 bases each). The germline gives CDR1 ENHRY, CDR2 SYGVKD. The CDR3 extends over 12 amino acids. The germline V and J ends were trimmed by 8 bases and 1 base, with 8 bases remaining between them. The CDR3 reads CAIGGGQETQYF. CDR3 sequence (DNA): TGTGCCATCGGAGGGGGCCAAGAGACCCAGTACTTC.